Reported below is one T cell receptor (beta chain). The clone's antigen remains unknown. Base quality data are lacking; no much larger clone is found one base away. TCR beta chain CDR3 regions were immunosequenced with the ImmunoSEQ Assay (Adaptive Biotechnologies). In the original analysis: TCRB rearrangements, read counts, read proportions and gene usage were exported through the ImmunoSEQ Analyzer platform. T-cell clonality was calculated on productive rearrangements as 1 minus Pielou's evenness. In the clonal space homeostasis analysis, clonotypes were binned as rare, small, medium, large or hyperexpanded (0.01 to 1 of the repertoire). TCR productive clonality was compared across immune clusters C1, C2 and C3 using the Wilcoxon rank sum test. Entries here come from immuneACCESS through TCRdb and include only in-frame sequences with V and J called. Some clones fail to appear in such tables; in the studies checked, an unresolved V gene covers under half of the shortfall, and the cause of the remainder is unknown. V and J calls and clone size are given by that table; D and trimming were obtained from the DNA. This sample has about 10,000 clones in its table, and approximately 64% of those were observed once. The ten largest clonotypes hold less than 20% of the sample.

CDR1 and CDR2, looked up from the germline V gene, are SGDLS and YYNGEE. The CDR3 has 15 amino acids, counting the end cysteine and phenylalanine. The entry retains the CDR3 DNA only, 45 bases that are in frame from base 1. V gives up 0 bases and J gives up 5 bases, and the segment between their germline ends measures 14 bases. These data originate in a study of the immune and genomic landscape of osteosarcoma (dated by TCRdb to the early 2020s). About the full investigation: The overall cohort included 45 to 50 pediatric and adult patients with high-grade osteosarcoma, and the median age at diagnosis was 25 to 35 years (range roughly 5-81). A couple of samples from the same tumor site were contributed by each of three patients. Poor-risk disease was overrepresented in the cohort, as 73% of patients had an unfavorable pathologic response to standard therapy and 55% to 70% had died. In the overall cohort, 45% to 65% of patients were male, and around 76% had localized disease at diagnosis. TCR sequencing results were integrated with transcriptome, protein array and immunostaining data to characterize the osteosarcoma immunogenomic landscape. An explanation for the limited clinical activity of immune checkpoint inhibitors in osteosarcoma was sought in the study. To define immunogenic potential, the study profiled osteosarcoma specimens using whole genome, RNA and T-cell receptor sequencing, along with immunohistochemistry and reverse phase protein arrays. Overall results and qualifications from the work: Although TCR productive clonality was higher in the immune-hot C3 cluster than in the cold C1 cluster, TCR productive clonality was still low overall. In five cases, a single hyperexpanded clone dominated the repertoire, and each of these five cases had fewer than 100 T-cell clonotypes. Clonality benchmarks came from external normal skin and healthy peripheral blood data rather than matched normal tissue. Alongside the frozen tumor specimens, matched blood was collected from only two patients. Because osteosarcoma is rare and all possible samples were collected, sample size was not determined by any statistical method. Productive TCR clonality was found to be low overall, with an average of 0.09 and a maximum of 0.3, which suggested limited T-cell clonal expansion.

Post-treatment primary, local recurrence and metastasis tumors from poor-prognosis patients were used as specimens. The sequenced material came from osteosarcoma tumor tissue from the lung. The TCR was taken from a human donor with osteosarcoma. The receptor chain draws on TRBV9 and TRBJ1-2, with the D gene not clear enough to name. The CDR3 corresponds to CASSVGLSALYGYTF. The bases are TGTGCCAGCAGCGTAGGATTGTCAGCGCTTTATGGCTACACCTTC.